This T cell receptor beta chain originates from a study of OX40 agonist ivuxolimab in advanced cancers. Study details: Ivuxolimab, an agonist antibody against OX40 (CD134), was given to patients. At doses from 0.01 to 10 mg/kg, patients were given intravenous ivuxolimab every 2 weeks. Three patients got partial responses; one had hepatocellular carcinoma and two had cutaneous melanoma.

Study-wide results and limits: Expanded clones tended on average to be more numerous among CD8+ T cells than CD4+.

Clones were sequenced by immunoSEQ multiplex PCR, and TCRdb holds only the in-frame ones, with some missing. The sample lists tens of thousands of clones, around nine tenths occurring once. In its sample, this clone was seen a few times. Its target is not known. This CDR3 is 11 amino acids long. CDR1 and CDR2 (germline): SGHNT, YYREEE (reference sequence). The germline V and J ends were trimmed by 0 bases and 6 bases, with 4 bases remaining between them. The source material was CD4+ or CD8+ T cells sorted from blood, sampled in a trial of the OX40 agonist ivuxolimab. The TCR comes from an adult with an advanced solid tumor such as melanoma, head and neck, liver or kidney cancer. The rearrangement joins TRBV5-4 to TRBJ2-7; D is uncertain. The CDR3 sequence is CASSLGPEQYF. The CDR3 coding sequence is TGTGCCAGCAGCTTGGGACCCGAGCAGTACTTC.